These 29 T cell receptor beta chains share one sample of origin, sequenced in a study of T cell repertoires in cytomegalovirus infection. Via MiXCR, TCRdb re-called the reads, giving one row per CDR3 protein. The table records 250,000 or so distinct CDR3 sequences, 17% of them present only once. Sequenced material: CD8+ T cells from PBMCs. The receptors here all came from a human donor in good health (CMV status not recorded). Some clones in this sample may be carry-over from other donors' samples.

This clonotype appeared a few times. V and J are TRBV20-1 and TRBJ1-5; TRBD1 agrees at 8 bases. V lost 0 bases, J lost 0 bases, and 7 bases stayed unmatched. The germline V gene encodes CDR1 DFQATT and CDR2 SNEGSKA (reference sequence). CDR3 length equals 17 residues. CDR3 coding DNA: TGCAGTGCTAGAGATGGGACAGGACCTTATAGCAATCAGCCCCAGCATTTT. It is translated as CSARDGTGPYSNQPQHF.

This clonotype was observed many times. The CDR3 DNA reads TGTGCCAGCAGCTCTATCAGGGGGACCGGAGAGACCCAGTACTTC. Translated: CASSSIRGTGETQYF. This chain connects TRBV7-2 to TRBJ2-5; TRBD1 matches 7 bases. Germline V gene data show CDR1 as SGHTA and CDR2 as FQGNSA. After removal of 4 bases from V and 4 bases from J, the junction contained 9 bases not matched to a gene. The CDR3 loop spans 15 amino acids.

This clonotype was detected many times. The genes are TRBV7-2 and TRBJ2-3; 7 bases agree with TRBD2. Unmatched junction bases numbered 5, after V lost 5 bases and J lost 0 bases. The CDR3 spans 15 residues. Germline V gene lookup returns CDR1 SGHTA and CDR2 FQGNSA. CDR3 coding DNA: TGTGCCAGCAGCACAGAGACTAGCAGCACAGATACGCAGTATTTT. Protein sequence: CASSTETSSTDTQYF.

This clonotype was counted at least ten times. V and J are TRBV7-8 and TRBJ2-2; 12 positions match TRBD2. This CDR3 contains 18 residues. In germline, CDR1 is SGHVS, CDR2 FQNEAQ. Germline trimming cut 1 base from V and 4 bases from J; bases unmatched to any gene: 7. The CDR3: CASSLEASGGASTGELFF. The DNA for the CDR3 is TGTGCCAGCAGCTTAGAGGCTAGCGGGGGGGCGAGCACCGGGGAGCTGTTTTTT.

This clonotype was counted a single time. A much larger clone is a single base away; this may be a read error. Since no conserved phenylalanine or tryptophan closes the CDR3, a read error is the likely cause. The chain recombines TRBV28 with TRBJ1-5; the D gene is possibly TRBD1 (6 bases). The CDR3 is made up of 15 amino acids. Trimming cost V 6 bases and J 7 bases, with 19 bases left between them. Germline CDR1 reads MDHEN; CDR2 reads SYDVKM. The CDR3 spells CASRHLTGNGQPQHC. The CDR3 nucleotides read TGTGCCAGCAGACACTTAACAGGGAATGGGCAGCCCCAGCATTGT.

This clonotype has a handful of counts. The V gene is TRBV28, the J gene TRBJ2-3; D gene uncertain. This CDR3 spans 15 amino acids. V lost 7 bases and J lost 0, with 14 bases in between. Germline CDR1 is MDHEN and CDR2 is SYDVKM. CDR3 nucleotides: TGTGCCAGCACCCCCGGGCTCCGTAGCACAGATACGCAGTATTTT. The encoded protein is CASTPGLRSTDTQYF.

The chain employs TRBV5-6 and TRBJ2-1; no clear D gene. This CDR3 comprises 16 residues. Germline assignment: CDR1 SGHDT and CDR2 YYEEEE. Trimming shortened V by 3 bases and J by 3 bases, and 16 bases separated the two germline ends. CDR3 sequence reads: CASSSFGPGSYNEQFF. The CDR3 nucleotides are TGTGCCAGCAGCTCGTTTGGCCCCGGTAGCTACAATGAGCAGTTCTTC.

V usage is TRBV19 and J usage is TRBJ1-1, with D maybe TRBD1 (5 bases). The CDR3 totals 15 residues. The germline V gene has CDR1 LNHDA and CDR2 SQIVND (reference sequence). V was pared by 8 bases and J by 4 bases, with 20 bases between. CDR3 coding DNA: TGTGCCAGTCCCCCACTGGGGCAGGCAATCACTGAAGCTTTCTTT. Translated, it gives CASPPLGQAITEAFF.

The chain employs TRBV13 and TRBJ1-1; D gene uncertain. V lost 2 bases to trimming and J lost 2 bases, with 9 bases between them. The CDR3 length is 14 residues. Germline V CDR1 and CDR2: PRHDT, FYEKMQ (reference sequence). The CDR3: CASSLRQINTEAFF. CDR3 DNA sequence: TGTGCCAGCAGCTTAAGACAAATAAACACTGAAGCTTTCTTT.

In this sample, this clonotype turned up once. This chain joins TRBV15 and TRBJ2-3; no clear D. This CDR3 is built from 19 residues. Germline values: CDR1 LNHNV, CDR2 YYDKDF (reference sequence). The V and J ends lost 0 bases and 0 bases respectively, with 19 bases between them. The CDR3 reads CATSRDVGVRRLSTDTQYF. DNA for the CDR3: TGTGCCACCAGCAGAGATGTGGGTGTCCGGCGGCTCAGCACAGATACGCAGTATTTT.

This clonotype was detected ten times or more. V is TRBV7-3 and J is TRBJ2-6, with TRBD1 identical over 8 bases. There are 18 residues in the CDR3. Germline V lookup: CDR1 SGHTA, CDR2 FQGTGA. J was trimmed by 0 bases and V by 3 bases; bases with no gene match: 7. CDR3 DNA sequence: TGTGCCAGCAGCTTTACCGGGACAGGCCTCTCTGGGGCCAACGTCCTGACTTTC. The encoded protein is CASSFTGTGLSGANVLTF.

The chain recombines TRBV4-3 with TRBJ1-6; D possibly corresponds to TRBD1 (6 bases). The germline V gene has CDR1 LGHNA and CDR2 YSLEER. The ends were cut back, 0 bases at V and 0 bases at J, with 21 bases in the middle. This CDR3 comprises 21 residues. The CDR3 bases are TGCGCCAGCAGCCAAGATCGGGCCCGGGACATATCGTCCTCCTATAATTCACCCCTCCACTTT. Translation: CASSQDRARDISSSYNSPLHF.

This clonotype was counted ten times or more. The chain employs TRBV4-1 and TRBJ2-2; tentatively, D is TRBD1 (6 bases). This CDR3 region has 16 residues. CDR1 and CDR2 from the germline V gene are MGHRA and YSYEKL. Trimming left V 4 bases short and J 1 base short, with 13 bases between. The CDR3 here is CASSPGTLRNTGELFF. The CDR3 coding sequence is TGCGCCAGCAGCCCCGGGACACTGAGGAACACCGGGGAGCTGTTTTTT.

This clonotype was detected ten times or more. The V call is TRBV7-6, the J call TRBJ2-7; D gene uncertain. V dropped 1 base and J dropped 3 bases, with 13 bases sitting between them. This CDR3 contains 15 residues. Germline V gene lookup returns CDR1 SGHVS and CDR2 FNYEAQ. The DNA of the CDR3 is TGTGCCAGCAGCTTAGGTACTACGGTAAACTACGAGCAGTACTTC. Amino acids: CASSLGTTVNYEQYF.

This clonotype was observed a few times. The chain carries TRBV7-8 and TRBJ1-2, with TRBD1 identical over 8 bases. Per germline, CDR1 SGHVS and CDR2 FQNEAQ. This CDR3 is built from 14 residues. J lost 12 bases, V lost 2 bases, and 11 bases had no gene match. This CDR3 is CASSLRQGQGANTF. CDR3 coding DNA: TGTGCCAGCAGCTTACGTCAAGGGCAGGGGGCTAACACCTTC.

In this sample, this clonotype turned up a few times. This chain joins TRBV29-1 and TRBJ1-2; 8 nucleotides agree with TRBD1. Unmatched junction bases numbered 14, after V lost 6 bases and J lost 8 bases. This CDR3 spans 14 amino acids. In germline, CDR1 is SQVTM, CDR2 ANQGSEA. The CDR3 DNA sequence: TGCAGCGTAGAGGGACAGGCGCTCGTCGTGGGCTACACCTTC. It is translated as CSVEGQALVVGYTF. The full variable domain, rest sourced from reference TRBV29-1 and TRBJ1-2, is SAVISQKPSRDICQRGTSLTIQCQVDSQVTMMFWYRQQPGQSLTLIATANQGSEATYESGFVIDKFPISRPNLTFSTLTVSNMSPEDSSIYLCSVEGQALVVGYTFGSGTRLTVV.

This clonotype was seen many times. The chain recombines TRBV7-2 with TRBJ2-7; D is uncertain. This CDR3 region has 15 residues. V shed 0 bases and J shed 5 bases, with 14 bases lying between them. The V gene's germline CDR1 is SGHTA and CDR2 FQGNSA. CDR3: CASSLAIGSLDEQYF. Here the CDR3 DNA reads TGTGCCAGCAGCTTAGCGATTGGCAGTCTTGACGAGCAGTACTTC.

This rearrangement joins TRBV14 to TRBJ1-1; D not certain. This CDR3 spans 15 amino acids. Germline CDR1 reads SGHDN; CDR2 reads FVKESK. Trimming pared 4 bases from V and 4 bases from J, leaving 16 bases between. This CDR3 is CASSLFGAGGTEAFF. The CDR3 nucleotides read TGTGCCAGCAGCCTTTTTGGTGCGGGCGGCACTGAAGCTTTCTTT.

The chain links TRBV5-5 to TRBJ2-2; D perhaps matches TRBD2 (6 bases). CDR1 SGHKS and CDR2 YYEKEE come from the germline V gene (reference sequence). The CDR3 runs 15 residues. Trimming took off 3 bases at V and 3 bases at J, with 12 bases between the two ends. The CDR3 spells CASSSGDRYTGELFF. The DNA of the CDR3 is TGTGCCAGCAGCTCGGGGGACCGATACACCGGGGAGCTGTTTTTT.

This clonotype was detected a few times. The rearrangement joins TRBV28 to TRBJ1-1, with D possibly matching TRBD1 (5 bases). Germline CDR1 reads MDHEN; CDR2 reads SYDVKM. The CDR3 is 10 residues long. For the CDR3, the DNA is TGTCCTAGGGGTGAGACTGAAGCTTTCTTT. Translating gives CPRGETEAFF. Drawing the rest from reference TRBV28 and TRBJ1-1, the complete variable domain is DVKVTQSSRYLVKRTGEKVFLECVQDMDHENMFWYRQDPGLGLRLIYFSYDVKMKEKGDIPEGYSVSREKKERFSLILESASTNQTSMYLCPRGETEAFFGQGTRLTVV.

This clonotype was observed at least ten times. V usage is TRBV7-2 and J usage is TRBJ1-1; no definite D call. The V end lost 4 bases, the J end lost 0 bases, and 15 bases lay between the germline ends. Germline CDR1 and CDR2: SGHTA and FQGNSA. This CDR3 has 16 amino acids. The CDR3 reads CASSWGLGSLNTEAFF. The CDR3 bases are TGTGCCAGCAGCTGGGGTCTTGGGAGCTTGAACACTGAAGCTTTCTTT.

This clonotype was picked up many times. The CDR3 here is CASRPAGTGVGSAKNIQYF. The CDR3, as DNA: TGTGCCAGCAGACCTGCCGGGACAGGGGTTGGGTCGGCCAAAAACATTCAGTACTTC. This sequence joins TRBV6-1 and TRBJ2-4, with TRBD1 identical over 10 bases. V was pared by 6 bases and J by 1 base, with 15 bases of the junction left unmatched. The CDR3 loop spans 19 amino acids. CDR1 is MNHNS, CDR2 SASEGT, per germline.

This rearrangement joins TRBV7-9 to TRBJ2-4; D ambiguous. The germline V gene has CDR1 SEHNR and CDR2 FQNEAQ (reference sequence). This CDR3 comprises 13 residues. V lost 3 bases to trimming and J lost 11 bases, with 14 bases between them. CDR3 protein: CASSFDPRPFQYF. In DNA form, the CDR3 reads TGTGCCAGCAGCTTCGACCCTCGGCCGTTTCAGTACTTC. The full variable domain, completed using reference TRBV7-9 and TRBJ2-4, is DTGVSQNPRHKITKRGQNVTFRCDPISEHNRLYWYRQTLGQGPEFLTYFQNEAQLEKSRLLSDRFSAERPKGSFSTLEIQRTEQGDSAMYLCASSFDPRPFQYFGAGTRLSVL.

This clonotype was counted only a few times. The chain is built from TRBV20-1 and TRBJ1-2; perhaps TRBD1 as D (5 bases). The CDR3 consists of 14 residues. Germline V gene sequence: CDR1 DFQATT, CDR2 SNEGSKA (reference sequence). The V and J ends lost 6 bases and 4 bases respectively, with 18 bases between them. As DNA, the CDR3 is TGCAGTGCCTTCGGACGGAACGGGGGCTATGGCTACACCTTC. It is translated as CSAFGRNGGYGYTF.

This clonotype was counted ten times or more. The rearrangement links TRBV7-9 to TRBJ2-1; D possibly corresponds to TRBD1 (5 bases). Between the trimmed V and J ends, which lost 4 bases and 3 bases, there was a span of 16 bases. The CDR3 has 16 residues. Per the germline V gene, CDR1 is SEHNR and CDR2 is FQNEAQ (reference sequence). CDR3 DNA sequence: TGTGCCAGCAGCTCCACGTCTGGGGCCGACTACAATGAGCAGTTCTTC. Protein: CASSSTSGADYNEQFF.

There are a few counts of this clonotype. The chain links TRBV7-9 to TRBJ2-2; 7 bases agree with TRBD2. In germline, CDR1 is SEHNR, CDR2 FQNEAQ (reference sequence). The CDR3 is 21 residues long. V trimming: 5 bases; J trimming: 4 bases; junction bases outside the gene matches: 25. CDR3 amino acids: CASSIRHLGAAKERGTGELFF. The CDR3 DNA reads as TGTGCCAGCAGCATAAGACACCTTGGTGCGGCTAAAGAGCGGGGCACCGGGGAGCTGTTTTTT.

This clonotype was observed at least ten times. The chain joins TRBV7-8 to TRBJ2-7; TRBD1 might be the D (5 bases). CDR1 and CDR2 (germline): SGHVS, FQNEAQ. V dropped 6 bases and J dropped 0 bases, with 9 bases sitting between them. There are 13 residues in the CDR3. The CDR3 is CASSNRISYEQYF. CDR3 in DNA: TGTGCCAGCAGTAACAGGATCTCCTACGAGCAGTACTTC.

This clonotype was found many times. This rearrangement joins TRBV7-9 to TRBJ2-1; tentative D call: TRBD1 (6 bases). The CDR3 totals 14 residues. The V gene's germline CDR1 is SEHNR and CDR2 FQNEAQ (reference sequence). V was cut by 2 bases and J by 10 bases, with 15 bases left in between. The CDR3, as DNA: TGTGCCAGCAGCTTAAGGACAGATGTCTACGAGCAGTTCTTC. The encoded protein is CASSLRTDVYEQFF.

This clonotype was seen many times. The J gene is TRBJ2-7, the V gene TRBV7-8; no firm D call. This CDR3 spans 15 amino acids. Trimming left V 1 base short and J 2 bases short, with 12 bases between. Germline V gene data show CDR1 as SGHVS and CDR2 as FQNEAQ. The CDR3 nucleotides are TGTGCCAGCAGCTTAGAAGAGGCCCCTGCCTACGAGCAGTACTTC. Its protein product is CASSLEEAPAYEQYF.